This TCR beta chain was sequenced in a study of T cells in women clearing cervical HPV infection. Study-wide background: Controls were women whose single incident HPV16 infection cleared within 12 months without precancer or cancer. The study, taken as a whole, reports: Each sample's T-cell count was unknown, possibly confounding richness.

In regard to this clone: No antigen is known for it. The DNA ends 3 residues before the CDR3 does, and the rest of the CDR3 is filled in from the germline J gene.

The data were produced by immunoSEQ multiplex PCR, yet TCRdb's version contains in-frame clones alone and is incomplete. The table for this sample gives about 39,000 clones. Cervical HPV DNA detected by MY09/MY11 PCR, typed by dot-blot. The CDR3 is 14 amino acids. V dropped 1 base and J dropped 9; count of bases not matched to a gene: 4. Germline CDR1 and CDR2: MNHEY and SMNVEV (reference sequence). The source is a woman between 18 and 70 years old with a cervical HPV16 infection that either progressed to CIN3+ or cleared (not recorded which). The sample consisted of blood buffy coat. V and J are TRBV27 and TRBJ2-1; 9 bases line up with TRBD1. This CDR3 reads CASSLFGTGREQFF. CDR3 DNA (partial): TGTGCCAGCAGTTTATTCGGGACAGGGCGTGAG.